This T cell receptor (beta chain) was sequenced in a study of shared clonotypes between healthy human individuals. Study in general: Each donor had three CD4 naive, three CD4 memory, two CD8 naive and one CD8 memory plate.

V dropped 6 bases and J dropped 3; count of bases not matched to a gene: 1. The CDR3 is 13 amino acids. The germline gives CDR1 ENHRY, CDR2 SYGVKD. Using immunoSEQ multiplex PCR, the repertoire was profiled, and TCRdb retains in-frame clones only, with some absent. The data contain over 2 million clones, about 94% of them singletons. Naive CD8 populations comprised CD45RO-negative cells positively selected for CCR7, excluding terminally differentiated effector memory CD45RA+ cells. The chain is built from TRBV10-3 and TRBJ2-3, with 9 bases matching TRBD1. Material for sequencing was naive CD8+ T cells sorted from blood. The sequence came from a man aged 18 to 30 in good health. The DNA for the CDR3 is TGTGCCATCAGGGGACAGGGAACAGATACGCAGTATTTT. Translation gives CAIRGQGTDTQYF.